This record concerns one T cell receptor beta chain sequence. Its antigen remains unknown. This entry belongs to a study of T cell responses to AZD1222 COVID-19 vaccine. At the level of the study: Timing groups of about 4 and about 12 weeks for second doses were pooled.

Overall study results and limits: Donors were largely white British and mainly female; clonal diversity was possibly underestimated. Seropositive AZD1222 recipients at baseline numbered only five or six. Rises in breadth and depth of Spike-specific TCRs came after two AZD1222 doses.

The protocol was immunoSEQ multiplex PCR, while the TCRdb copy is restricted to in-frame clones and leaves out a portion. The sample gives roughly 260,000 clones, more than 80% of which show up once; about 0.5% is in the top ten. This TCR derives from an adult in good health. The sequences come from peripheral blood, collected on day 0 of AZD1222 vaccination.

The CDR3 nucleotides read TGTGCCAGCAGTCAACGGCCAGAGGGCCGCCGGGGAGACATTCAGTACTTC. This encodes CASSQRPEGRRGDIQYF. The V gene is TRBV28, the J gene TRBJ2-4; D may be TRBD2 (5 bases). Germline CDR1 and CDR2: MDHEN and SYDVKM. The CDR3 runs to 17 residues. The V end lost 5 bases, the J end lost 8 bases, and 25 bases lay between the germline ends.